The rows below give T cell receptor beta chains drawn from one sample of a study of T cells after yellow fever vaccination. TCRdb recomputed calls from the 5' RACE reads with MiXCR, one row per CDR3 protein. The data contain 140,000 to 150,000 distinct CDR3 sequences, about 6.2% of them singletons. Sequenced here: CD4+ T cells sorted from PBMCs, sampled 10 days after the yellow fever booster vaccination. The receptors were sampled from a man aged 30 to 45 who received the YFV17D yellow fever vaccine. Both conserved end residues are part of each CDR3. The D gene is left open where the match is weak. Clone size is given as once, few, many or a size class.

TRBV12-3/TRBV12-4	many	TRBJ2-1	TRBD1	CASRGTVTHEQFF	TGTGCCAGCAGGGGGACAGTAACCCATGAGCAGTTCTTC
TRBV15	many	TRBJ2-2	TRBD2	CATSKSVAGGTGELFF	TGTGCCACCAGCAAGTCGGTAGCGGGAGGGACCGGGGAGCTGTTTTTT
TRBV12-3/TRBV12-4	many	TRBJ2-2	TRBD1	CASGRGIPGELFF	TGTGCCAGCGGCAGGGGGATCCCCGGGGAGCTGTTTTTT
TRBV30	many	TRBJ2-5	TRBD2	CAWGSGMSETQYF	TGTGCCTGGGGTAGCGGGATGTCAGAGACCCAGTACTTC
TRBV5-1	many	TRBJ2-1	TRBD2	CASSLGGGRTSAYNEQFF	TGCGCCAGCAGCTTGGGCGGGGGAAGGACTAGCGCCTACAATGAGCAGTTCTTC
TRBV28	many	TRBJ2-7	TRBD1	CASSFDRALVQYF	TGTGCCAGCAGTTTCGACAGGGCTCTTGTGCAGTACTTC
TRBV5-1	many	TRBJ2-6	TRBD2	CASSLALAGVAAGANVLTF	TGCGCCAGCAGCTTGGCTCTAGCGGGAGTAGCGGCTGGGGCCAACGTCCTGACTTTC
TRBV24-1	many	TRBJ2-2	.	CATGSQGWTGELFF	TGTGCCACCGGGTCGCAGGGGTGGACCGGGGAGCTGTTTTTT
TRBV5-6	many	TRBJ1-2	TRBD1	CASSTRQGASDGYTF	TGTGCCAGCAGCACTAGACAGGGGGCTTCTGATGGCTACACCTTC
TRBV11-2	few	TRBJ2-2	TRBD1	CASSLGLGGIGELFF	TGTGCCAGCAGCTTAGGGTTAGGGGGCATCGGGGAGCTGTTTTTT